The sequence of this TCR beta chain was determined in a study of cytotoxic CD8 clonotypes in ibrutinib-treated CLL. Study-level information: Partial responders around 24, complete 2; around twelve progressed and some 15 stayed in remission by median around 6 years. Overall study findings and caveats: With treatment, public clonotypes, which were uncommon, either contracted or remained stable. Exceeding age-matched healthy donors, baseline clonality also tracked the counts of circulating CD8+ T cells.

The germline CDR1 and CDR2 sequences are SGHTA and FQGNSA. The CDR3 covers 17 residues. Clones were sequenced by immunoSEQ multiplex PCR, and TCRdb holds only the in-frame ones, with some missing. The table shows 110,000 to 150,000 clones, with about 76% occurring only once. Comment on this clone: Its specificity is unknown. One junction end disagrees with the germline gene, perhaps due to a read error.

The chain joins TRBV7-2 to TRBJ1-4, with D perhaps matching TRBD1 (5 bases). The sequences come from PBMCs, collected after 24 months of ibrutinib treatment. The TCR comes from a human donor with chronic lymphocytic leukemia. The CDR3 loop reads CASSLTPRIEGNVKLFF. The CDR3 nucleotides read TGTGCCAGCAGCTTAACCCCCCGCATTGAGGGGAATGTAAAACTGTTTTTT.